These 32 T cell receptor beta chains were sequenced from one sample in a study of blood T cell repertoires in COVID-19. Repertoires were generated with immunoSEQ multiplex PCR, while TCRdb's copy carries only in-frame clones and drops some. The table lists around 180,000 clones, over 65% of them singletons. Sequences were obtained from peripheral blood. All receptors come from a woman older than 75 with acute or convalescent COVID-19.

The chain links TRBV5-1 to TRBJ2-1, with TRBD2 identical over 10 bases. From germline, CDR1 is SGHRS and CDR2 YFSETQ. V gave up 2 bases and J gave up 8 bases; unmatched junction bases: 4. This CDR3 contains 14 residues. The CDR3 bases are TGCGCCAGCAGCTTACCCGGACTAGCGGATGAGCAGTTCTTC. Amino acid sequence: CASSLPGLADEQFF.

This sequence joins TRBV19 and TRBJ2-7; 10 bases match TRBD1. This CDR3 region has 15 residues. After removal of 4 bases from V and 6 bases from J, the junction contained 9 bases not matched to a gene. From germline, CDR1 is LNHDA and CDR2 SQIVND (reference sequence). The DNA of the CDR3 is TGTGCCAGTAGTAAGGTAGGGACAGGGGACCTCGAGCAGTACTTC. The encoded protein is CASSKVGTGDLEQYF.

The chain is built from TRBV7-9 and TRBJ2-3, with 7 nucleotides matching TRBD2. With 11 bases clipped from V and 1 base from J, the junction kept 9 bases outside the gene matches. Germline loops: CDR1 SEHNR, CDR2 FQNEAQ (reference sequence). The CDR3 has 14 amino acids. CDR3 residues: CAFRREFGTDTQYF. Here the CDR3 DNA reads TGTGCCTTCCGGCGGGAGTTCGGCACAGATACGCAGTATTTT. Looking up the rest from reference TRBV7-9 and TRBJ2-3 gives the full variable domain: DTGVSQNPRHKITKRGQNVTFRCDPISEHNRLYWYRQTLGQGPEFLTYFQNEAQLEKSRLLSDRFSAERPKGSFSTLEIQRTEQGDSAMYLCAFRREFGTDTQYFGPGTRLTVL.

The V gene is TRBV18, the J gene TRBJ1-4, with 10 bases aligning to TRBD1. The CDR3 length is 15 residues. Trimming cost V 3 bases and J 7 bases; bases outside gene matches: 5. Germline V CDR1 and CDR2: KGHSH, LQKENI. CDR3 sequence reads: CASSPPGQGFEKLFF. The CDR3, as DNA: TGTGCCAGCTCACCTCCGGGACAGGGGTTTGAAAAACTGTTTTTT.

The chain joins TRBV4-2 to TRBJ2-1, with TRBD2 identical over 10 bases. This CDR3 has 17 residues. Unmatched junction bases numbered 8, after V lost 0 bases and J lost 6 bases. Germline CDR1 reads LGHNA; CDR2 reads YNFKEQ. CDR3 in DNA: TGTGCCAGCAGCCAAGAGCAACTCCTAGCGGGAGTCAATGAGCAGTTCTTC. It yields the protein CASSQEQLLAGVNEQFF.

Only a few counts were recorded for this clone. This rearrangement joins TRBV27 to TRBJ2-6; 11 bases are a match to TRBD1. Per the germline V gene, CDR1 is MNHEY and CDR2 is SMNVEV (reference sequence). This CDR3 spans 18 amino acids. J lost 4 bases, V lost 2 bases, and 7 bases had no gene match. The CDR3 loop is CASSLVGQGARGANVLTF. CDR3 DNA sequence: TGTGCCAGCAGTTTAGTAGGACAGGGGGCGCGCGGGGCCAACGTCCTGACTTTC.

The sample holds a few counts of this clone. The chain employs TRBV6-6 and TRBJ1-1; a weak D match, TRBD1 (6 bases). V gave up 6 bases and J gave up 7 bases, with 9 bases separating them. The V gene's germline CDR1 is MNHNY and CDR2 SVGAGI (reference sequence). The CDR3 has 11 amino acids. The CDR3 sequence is CASRDRIEAFF. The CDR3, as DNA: TGTGCCAGCAGAGACAGGATTGAAGCTTTCTTT.

CDR3 in DNA: TGCAGCGCCCAGGACAGGGCATCGGGATTTGGCTACACCTTC. As protein: CSAQDRASGFGYTF. This chain uses TRBV29-1 with TRBJ1-2; 8 bases fit TRBD1. V lost 7 bases to trimming and J lost 7 bases; unmatched junction nucleotides: 14. CDR3 length equals 14 residues. Looked up from germline, CDR1 is SQVTM and CDR2 is ANQGSEA.

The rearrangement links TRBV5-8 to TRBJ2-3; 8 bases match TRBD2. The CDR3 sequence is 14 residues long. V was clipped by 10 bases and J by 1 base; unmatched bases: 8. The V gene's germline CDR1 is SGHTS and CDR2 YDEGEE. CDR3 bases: TGTGCCTCGGGTCGGGAGGGGGGCACAGATACGCAGTATTTT. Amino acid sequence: CASGREGGTDTQYF. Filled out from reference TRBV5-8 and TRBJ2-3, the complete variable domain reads EAGVTQSPTHLIKTRGQQATLRCSPISGHTSVYWYQQALGLGLQFLLWYDEGEERNRGNFPPRFSGRQFPNYSSELNVNALELEDSALYLCASGREGGTDTQYFGPGTRLTVL.

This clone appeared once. This chain's CDR3 is CASSPTPRTGAPTEAFF. CDR3 coding DNA: TGTGCCAGCAGCCCTACCCCGAGGACAGGGGCGCCAACTGAAGCTTTCTTT. The chain has TRBV6-2 or TRBV6-3 and TRBJ1-1; TRBD1 agrees at 9 bases. Germline V gene sequence: CDR1 MNHEY, CDR2 SVGEGT. The CDR3 runs to 17 residues. Trimming removed 6 bases from V and 5 bases from J; junction bases left unmatched: 16.

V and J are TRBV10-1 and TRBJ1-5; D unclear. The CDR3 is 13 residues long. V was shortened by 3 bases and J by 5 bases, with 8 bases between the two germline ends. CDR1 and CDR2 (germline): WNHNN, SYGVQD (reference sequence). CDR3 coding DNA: TGCGCCAGCAGTGACCGGTCGGATCAGCCCCAGCATTTT. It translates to CASSDRSDQPQHF.

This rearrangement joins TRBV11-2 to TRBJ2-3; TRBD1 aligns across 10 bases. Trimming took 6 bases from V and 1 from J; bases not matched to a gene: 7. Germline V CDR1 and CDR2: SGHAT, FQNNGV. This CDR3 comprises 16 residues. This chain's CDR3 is CASRRRGTGGTDTQYF. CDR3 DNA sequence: TGTGCCAGCAGAAGGAGGGGGACAGGGGGCACAGATACGCAGTATTTT.

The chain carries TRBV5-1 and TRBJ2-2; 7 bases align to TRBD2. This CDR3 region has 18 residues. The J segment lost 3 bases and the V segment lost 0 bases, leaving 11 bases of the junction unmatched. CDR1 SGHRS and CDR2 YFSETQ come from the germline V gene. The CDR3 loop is CASSLVSRGRAHTGELFF. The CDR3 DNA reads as TGCGCCAGCAGCTTGGTTTCCCGCGGGAGAGCCCACACCGGGGAGCTGTTTTTT.

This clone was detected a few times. CDR3 amino acids: CASNGQGEGYTF. The CDR3, as DNA: TGTGCCAGCAACGGACAGGGAGAGGGCTACACCTTC. This rearrangement joins TRBV2 to TRBJ1-2; 8 bases line up with TRBD1. V dropped 7 bases and J dropped 8; count of bases not matched to a gene: 6. Germline values: CDR1 SNHLY, CDR2 FYNNEI. CDR3 length: 12 amino acids.

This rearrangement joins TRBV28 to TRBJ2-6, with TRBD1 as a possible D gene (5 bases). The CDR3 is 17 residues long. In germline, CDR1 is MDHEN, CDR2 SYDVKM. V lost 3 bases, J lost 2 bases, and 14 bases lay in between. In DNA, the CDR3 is TGTGCCAGCAGTTTCCGTCCAGGGCGGACTGGGGCCAACGTCCTGACTTTC. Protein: CASSFRPGRTGANVLTF.

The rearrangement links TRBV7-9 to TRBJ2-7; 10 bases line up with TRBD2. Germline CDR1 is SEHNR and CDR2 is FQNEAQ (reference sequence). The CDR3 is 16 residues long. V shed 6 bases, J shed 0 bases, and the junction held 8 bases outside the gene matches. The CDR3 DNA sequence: TGTGCCAGCAGTTCAGGACTAGCGGTTCGCTCCTACGAGCAGTACTTC. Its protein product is CASSSGLAVRSYEQYF.

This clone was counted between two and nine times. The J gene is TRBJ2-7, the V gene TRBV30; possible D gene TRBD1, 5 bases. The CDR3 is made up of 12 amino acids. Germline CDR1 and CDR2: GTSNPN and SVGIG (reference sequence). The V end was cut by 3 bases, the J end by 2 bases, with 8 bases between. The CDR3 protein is CAWRDTAYEQYF. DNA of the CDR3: TGTGCCTGGAGGGACACAGCCTACGAGCAGTACTTC.

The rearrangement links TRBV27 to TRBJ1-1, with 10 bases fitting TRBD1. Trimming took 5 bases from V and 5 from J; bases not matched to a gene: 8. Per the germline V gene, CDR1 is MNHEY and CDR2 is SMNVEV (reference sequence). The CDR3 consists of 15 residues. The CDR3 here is CASSPRQGADTEAFF. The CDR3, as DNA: TGTGCCAGCAGTCCCCGACAGGGGGCTGATACTGAAGCTTTCTTT.

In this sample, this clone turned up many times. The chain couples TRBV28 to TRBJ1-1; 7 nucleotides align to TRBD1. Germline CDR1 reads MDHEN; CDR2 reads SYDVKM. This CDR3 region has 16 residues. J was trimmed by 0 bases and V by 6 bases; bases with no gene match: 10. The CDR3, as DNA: TGTGCCAGCAGCCCCTTGAGGAGGGGGCTGAACACTGAAGCTTTCTTT. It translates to CASSPLRRGLNTEAFF.

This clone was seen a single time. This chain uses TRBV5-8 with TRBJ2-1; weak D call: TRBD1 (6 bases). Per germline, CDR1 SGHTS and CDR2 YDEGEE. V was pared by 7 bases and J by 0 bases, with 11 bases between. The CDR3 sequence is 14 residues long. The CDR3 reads CASVGASSYNEQFF. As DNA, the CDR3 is TGTGCCAGCGTGGGGGCTAGCTCCTACAATGAGCAGTTCTTC.

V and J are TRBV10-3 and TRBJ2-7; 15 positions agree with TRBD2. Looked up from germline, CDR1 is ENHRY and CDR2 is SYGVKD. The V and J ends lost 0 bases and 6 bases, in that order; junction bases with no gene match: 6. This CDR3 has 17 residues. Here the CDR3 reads CAISESMGGLAGGEQYF. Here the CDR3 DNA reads TGTGCCATCAGTGAGTCGATGGGGGGACTAGCGGGAGGCGAGCAGTACTTC.

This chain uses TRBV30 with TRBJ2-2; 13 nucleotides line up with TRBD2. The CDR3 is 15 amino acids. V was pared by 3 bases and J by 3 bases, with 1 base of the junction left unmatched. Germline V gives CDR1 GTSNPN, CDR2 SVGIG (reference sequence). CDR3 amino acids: CAWSGLAGDTGELFF. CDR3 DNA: TGTGCCTGGAGCGGACTAGCGGGAGACACCGGGGAGCTGTTTTTT.

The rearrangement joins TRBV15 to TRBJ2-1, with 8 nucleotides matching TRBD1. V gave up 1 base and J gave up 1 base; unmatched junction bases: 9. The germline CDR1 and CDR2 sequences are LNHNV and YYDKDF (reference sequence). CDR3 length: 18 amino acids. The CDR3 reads CATSRGGQGAGSYNEQFF. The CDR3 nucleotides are TGTGCCACCAGCAGAGGGGGTCAGGGGGCGGGTTCCTACAATGAGCAGTTCTTC.

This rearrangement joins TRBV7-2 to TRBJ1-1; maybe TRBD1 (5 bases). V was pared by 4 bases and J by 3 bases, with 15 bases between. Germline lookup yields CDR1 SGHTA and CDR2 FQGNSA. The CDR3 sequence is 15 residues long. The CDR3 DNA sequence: TGTGCCAGCAGCTGGGGCAGCGAAGGGTACACTGAAGCTTTCTTT. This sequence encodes CASSWGSEGYTEAFF. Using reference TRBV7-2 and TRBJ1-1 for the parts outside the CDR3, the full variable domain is GAGVSQSPSNKVTEKGKDVELRCDPISGHTALYWYRQSLGQGLEFLIYFQGNSAPDKSGLPSDRFSAERTGGSVSTLTIQRTQQEDSAVYLCASSWGSEGYTEAFFGQGTRLTVV.

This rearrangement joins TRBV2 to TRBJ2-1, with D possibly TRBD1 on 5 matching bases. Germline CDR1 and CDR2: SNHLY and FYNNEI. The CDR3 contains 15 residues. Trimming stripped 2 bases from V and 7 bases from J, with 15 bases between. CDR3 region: CASSEKAGWENEQFF. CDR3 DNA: TGTGCCAGCAGTGAAAAGGCAGGGTGGGAAAATGAGCAGTTCTTC.

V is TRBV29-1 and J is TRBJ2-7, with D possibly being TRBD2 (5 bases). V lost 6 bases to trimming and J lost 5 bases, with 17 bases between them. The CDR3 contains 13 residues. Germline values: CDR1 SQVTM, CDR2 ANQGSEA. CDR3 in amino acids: CSVEDLSRNEQYF. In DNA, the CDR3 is TGCAGCGTGGAGGACTTGTCTAGAAACGAGCAGTACTTC.

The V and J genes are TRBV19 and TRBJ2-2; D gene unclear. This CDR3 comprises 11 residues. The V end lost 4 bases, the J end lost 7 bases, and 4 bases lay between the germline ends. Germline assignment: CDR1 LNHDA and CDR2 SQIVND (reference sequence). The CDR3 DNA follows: TGTGCCAGTAGTAGTCGCGGGGAGCTGTTTTTT. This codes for CASSSRGELFF.

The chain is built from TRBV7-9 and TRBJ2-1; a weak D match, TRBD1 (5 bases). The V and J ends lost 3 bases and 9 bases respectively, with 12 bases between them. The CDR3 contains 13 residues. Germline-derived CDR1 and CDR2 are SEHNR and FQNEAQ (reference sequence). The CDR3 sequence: CASSFWADTEQFF. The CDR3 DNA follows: TGTGCCAGCAGCTTCTGGGCGGACACTGAGCAGTTCTTC. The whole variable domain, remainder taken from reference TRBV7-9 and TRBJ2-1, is DTGVSQNPRHKITKRGQNVTFRCDPISEHNRLYWYRQTLGQGPEFLTYFQNEAQLEKSRLLSDRFSAERPKGSFSTLEIQRTEQGDSAMYLCASSFWADTEQFFGPGTRLTVL.

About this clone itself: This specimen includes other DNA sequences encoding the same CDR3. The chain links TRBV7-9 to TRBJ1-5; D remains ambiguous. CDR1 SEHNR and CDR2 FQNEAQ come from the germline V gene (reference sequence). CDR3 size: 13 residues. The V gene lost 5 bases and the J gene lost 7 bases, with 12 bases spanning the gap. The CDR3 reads CASSLSGSQPQHF. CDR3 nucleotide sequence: TGTGCCAGCAGCCTATCCGGGTCCCAGCCCCAGCATTTT.

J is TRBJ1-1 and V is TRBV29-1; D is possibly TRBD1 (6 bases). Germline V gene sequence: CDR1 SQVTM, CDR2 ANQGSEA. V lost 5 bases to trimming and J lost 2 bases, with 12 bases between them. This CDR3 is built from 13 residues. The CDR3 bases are TGCAGCGTTACCCGGGACACCAACACTGAAGCTTTCTTT. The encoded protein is CSVTRDTNTEAFF.

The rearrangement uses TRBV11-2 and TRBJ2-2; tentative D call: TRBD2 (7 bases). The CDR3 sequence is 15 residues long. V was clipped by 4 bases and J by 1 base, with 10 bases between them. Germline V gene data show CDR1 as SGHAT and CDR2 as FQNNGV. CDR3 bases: TGTGCCAGCAGCTGGGGGGGCCGGAACACCGGGGAGCTGTTTTTT. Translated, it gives CASSWGGRNTGELFF.

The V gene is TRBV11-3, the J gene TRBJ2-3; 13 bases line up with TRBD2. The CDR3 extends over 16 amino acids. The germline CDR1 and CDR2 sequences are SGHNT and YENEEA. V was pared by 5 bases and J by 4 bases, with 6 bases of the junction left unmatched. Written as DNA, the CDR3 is TGTGCCAGCAGCCGCGGACTAGCGGGAGATTCAGATACGCAGTATTTT. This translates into CASSRGLAGDSDTQYF.